This TCR beta chain comes out of a study of early T cells in non-severe SARS-CoV-2 infection. The germline CDR1 and CDR2 sequences are SGHRS and YFSETQ. V lost 0 bases and J lost 9, with 16 bases in between. The CDR3 has 15 amino acids. This clonotype came up a few times. TCRdb analysed the 5' RACE reads with MiXCR anew, one entry per CDR3 protein. The table has some 66,000 distinct CDR3 sequences, less than 9.5% seen once. Sample: whole blood. The chain is built from TRBV5-1 and TRBJ2-1; D possibly corresponds to TRBD2 (6 bases). This clonotype was sampled from an adult who was a healthcare worker with PCR-confirmed SARS-CoV-2 infection or an uninfected control (not recorded which). The CDR3 DNA is TGCGCCAGCAGCTTGGCCGGGGGTAGCTGGATTGAGCAGTTCTTC. This sequence encodes CASSLAGGSWIEQFF. Supplemented by reference TRBV5-1 and TRBJ2-1, the full variable domain reads KAGVTQTPRYLIKTRGQQVTLSCSPISGHRSVSWYQQTPGQGLQFLFEYFSETQRNKGNFPGRFSGRQFSNSRSEMNVSTLELGDSALYLCASSLAGGSWIEQFFGPGTRLTVL.